The 30 T cell receptor beta chains reported below all come from one sample, sequenced in a study of identical twins. Via MiXCR, TCRdb re-called the 5' RACE reads, giving one row per CDR3 protein. The data contain roughly 350,000 distinct CDR3 sequences, 9% to 15% of them singletons. These data were likewise used in another study, on yellow fever vaccine responses in identical twins.

Sequencing input: CD8+ T cells sorted from blood. Receptors were obtained from a woman aged 18 to 35 in good health.

The DNA of the CDR3 is TGTGCCAGCAGCGCGCTATCAACGGGGCCCCAGCATTTT. Translated: CASSALSTGPQHF. The chain has TRBV27 and TRBJ1-5; no clear D. The CDR3 totals 13 residues. V gave up 6 bases and J gave up 9 bases, with 15 bases separating them. Germline loops: CDR1 MNHEY, CDR2 SMNVEV (reference sequence).

At least ten counts were recorded for this clonotype. The V gene is TRBV12-3 or TRBV12-4, the J gene TRBJ2-2; 14 nucleotides agree with TRBD2. This CDR3 spans 16 amino acids. V was clipped by 6 bases and J by 5 bases; unmatched bases: 5. The CDR3 DNA follows: TGTGCCAGCAGGGGACTAGCGGGAGTACGAACCGGGGAGCTGTTTTTT. Protein sequence: CASRGLAGVRTGELFF.

The chain recombines TRBV6-1 with TRBJ2-2; D tentatively fits TRBD1 or TRBD2 (5 bases each). Germline V gene lookup returns CDR1 MNHNS and CDR2 SASEGT. CDR3 length equals 15 residues. Trimming left V 5 bases short and J 5 bases short, with 15 bases between. The CDR3: CASSQSGTSTGELFF. In DNA, the CDR3 is TGTGCCAGCAGTCAGTCCGGGACCTCGACCGGGGAGCTGTTTTTT.

The V gene is TRBV3-1, the J gene TRBJ2-5; TRBD2 aligns across 9 bases. V lost 1 base and J lost 4; bases outside the gene matches: 4. Germline values: CDR1 LGHDT, CDR2 YNNKEL (reference sequence). The CDR3 sequence is 15 residues long. CDR3 sequence (DNA): TGTGCCAGCAGCCAAGCGCTAGCGGGAACAGAGACCCAGTACTTC. Amino acids: CASSQALAGTETQYF.

The chain recombines TRBV11-2 with TRBJ2-2; 7 nucleotides align to TRBD2. The V and J ends lost 5 bases and 1 base, in that order; junction bases with no gene match: 13. The CDR3 covers 18 residues. Germline V gene data show CDR1 as SGHAT and CDR2 as FQNNGV. CDR3 protein: CASSPGGSGYLNTGELFF. DNA of the CDR3: TGTGCCAGCAGCCCAGGAGGTAGCGGGTACTTGAACACCGGGGAGCTGTTTTTT.

This clonotype showed up many times. The V call is TRBV12-3 or TRBV12-4, the J call TRBJ2-3, with TRBD1 matching over 7 bases. CDR3 length: 17 amino acids. After removal of 6 bases from V and 0 bases from J, the junction contained 12 bases not matched to a gene. CDR3 sequence reads: CASRPAGTDSSTDTQYF. The DNA for the CDR3 is TGTGCCAGCAGACCGGCAGGGACAGATAGTAGCACAGATACGCAGTATTTT.

This clonotype was recorded many times. This sequence joins TRBV29-1 and TRBJ2-7; D might be TRBD2 (6 bases). The germline V gene encodes CDR1 SQVTM and CDR2 ANQGSEA. The CDR3 extends over 13 amino acids. Between the trimmed V and J ends, which lost 4 bases and 2 bases, there was a span of 12 bases. The CDR3 spells CSVVGGSTYEQYF. Here the CDR3 DNA reads TGCAGCGTTGTTGGGGGGAGTACCTACGAGCAGTACTTC.

This clonotype was found many times. This chain uses TRBV4-2 with TRBJ2-3; 8 nucleotides line up with TRBD2. This CDR3 region has 14 residues. Germline CDR1 and CDR2: LGHNA and YNFKEQ. Losses at the gene ends were 3 bases for V and 4 bases for J; bases not matched to a gene: 3. The CDR3 reads CASSHKRESDTQYF. DNA for the CDR3: TGTGCCAGCAGCCATAAGCGGGAGTCAGATACGCAGTATTTT.

In this sample, this clonotype turned up a few times. V usage is TRBV5-1 and J usage is TRBJ1-1; 7 positions match TRBD1. Per germline, CDR1 SGHRS and CDR2 YFSETQ. V lost 5 bases and J lost 3; bases outside the gene matches: 13. The CDR3 is made up of 16 amino acids. The CDR3 sequence: CASSKGAQEPDTEAFF. The CDR3 DNA is TGCGCCAGCAGTAAGGGGGCGCAAGAACCTGACACTGAAGCTTTCTTT. Drawing the rest from reference TRBV5-1 and TRBJ1-1, the complete variable domain is KAGVTQTPRYLIKTRGQQVTLSCSPISGHRSVSWYQQTPGQGLQFLFEYFSETQRNKGNFPGRFSGRQFSNSRSEMNVSTLELGDSALYLCASSKGAQEPDTEAFFGQGTRLTVV.

This clonotype has just a few counts. The chain carries TRBV20-1 and TRBJ2-1, with TRBD2 matching 10 bases. Germline V gene sequence: CDR1 DFQATT, CDR2 SNEGSKA (reference sequence). V dropped 0 bases and J dropped 3; count of bases not matched to a gene: 5. The CDR3 spans 16 residues. The CDR3, as DNA: TGCAGTGCTAGAGATTTGGGACTAGCGTTCTACAATGAGCAGTTCTTC. This gives the protein CSARDLGLAFYNEQFF.

This clonotype turned up a few times. The chain couples TRBV9 to TRBJ2-3; 12 bases match TRBD2. This CDR3 comprises 18 residues. In germline, CDR1 is SGDLS, CDR2 YYNGEE. Trimming took 5 bases from V and 2 from J; bases not matched to a gene: 12. The CDR3 nucleotides read TGTGCCAGCAGTCCCGGTGGGGCTAGCGGGGGGGCCACAGATACGCAGTATTTT. Translation: CASSPGGASGGATDTQYF.

In this sample, this clonotype turned up a few times. The rearrangement uses TRBV27 and TRBJ2-5, with D uncertain. The V gene lost 6 bases and the J gene lost 5 bases, with 16 bases spanning the gap. Germline V gene data show CDR1 as MNHEY and CDR2 as SMNVEV (reference sequence). CDR3 size: 14 residues. CDR3: CASSPVGVRETQYF. As DNA, the CDR3 is TGTGCCAGCAGCCCCGTCGGCGTAAGGGAGACCCAGTACTTC.

This clonotype was detected only a few times. This sequence joins TRBV7-9 and TRBJ2-5; D remains unclear. CDR1 is SEHNR, CDR2 FQNEAQ, per germline (reference sequence). The CDR3 has 15 residues. Trimming shortened V by 5 bases and J by 2 bases, and 15 bases separated the two germline ends. The CDR3 sequence is CASSPTGASQETQYF. The CDR3 DNA reads as TGTGCCAGCAGCCCCACCGGAGCCAGTCAAGAGACCCAGTACTTC.

This clonotype was recorded a few times. The CDR3 DNA follows: TGTGCCAGCAGCTTGGCCGGGTATACAGGGGTCACCTACGAGCAGTACGTC. This encodes CASSLAGYTGVTYEQYV. The chain links TRBV5-5 to TRBJ2-7, with TRBD1 matching 7 bases. The germline gives CDR1 SGHKS, CDR2 YYEKEE (reference sequence). Trimming took 0 bases from V and 2 from J; bases not matched to a gene: 11. The CDR3 sequence is 17 residues long.

This clonotype was counted many times. This chain uses TRBV20-1 with TRBJ1-1, with 10 bases matching TRBD1. The trim removed 1 base at V and 3 bases at J, leaving 2 bases unmatched. This CDR3 is built from 14 residues. From germline, CDR1 is DFQATT and CDR2 SNEGSKA (reference sequence). CDR3 DNA sequence: TGCAGTGCTAGAGCCGGGACAGGGGACACTGAAGCTTTCTTT. This translates into CSARAGTGDTEAFF.

This clonotype was picked up many times. The V and J genes are TRBV9 and TRBJ2-7; D possibly corresponds to TRBD2 (5 bases). V gave up 0 bases and J gave up 7 bases, with 14 bases separating them. The germline gives CDR1 SGDLS, CDR2 YYNGEE. The CDR3 is 14 residues long. The CDR3: CASSVGGISTEQYF. DNA for the CDR3: TGTGCCAGCAGCGTAGGAGGGATTTCAACGGAGCAGTACTTC.

V and J are TRBV15 and TRBJ2-2; 7 bases match TRBD2. Per the germline V gene, CDR1 is LNHNV and CDR2 is YYDKDF (reference sequence). Trimming took 3 bases from V and 2 from J; bases not matched to a gene: 6. CDR3 length: 16 residues. The CDR3 bases are TGTGCCACCAGCAGCGAAAGCGGGGCCAACACCGGGGAGCTGTTTTTT. Its translation is CATSSESGANTGELFF.

Only a few counts were recorded for this clonotype. The CDR3 sequence is CASTYEGMNTEAFF. The CDR3 DNA reads as TGTGCCAGCACCTACGAGGGAATGAACACTGAAGCTTTCTTT. This chain links TRBV12-3 or TRBV12-4 with TRBJ1-1, with D hard to call. Trimming took off 7 bases at V and 0 bases at J, with 12 bases between the two ends. This CDR3 is 14 amino acids long.

The V call is TRBV28, the J call TRBJ2-7; 8 nucleotides align to TRBD2. Trimming removed 5 bases from V and 2 bases from J; junction bases left unmatched: 17. Per germline, CDR1 MDHEN and CDR2 SYDVKM. This CDR3 contains 18 residues. Here the CDR3 DNA reads TGTGCCAGCAGTACCAACCTAGCGGGTCTTACCGCGCCCTACGAGCAGTACTTC. Amino acid sequence: CASSTNLAGLTAPYEQYF.

This clonotype was seen more than once but under ten times. J is TRBJ2-1 and V is TRBV13; TRBD2 matches at 8 bases. Trimming took 5 bases from V and 7 from J; bases not matched to a gene: 10. From germline, CDR1 is PRHDT and CDR2 FYEKMQ (reference sequence). This CDR3 contains 15 residues. CDR3: CASSPSGRGGNEQFF. For the CDR3, the DNA is TGTGCCAGCAGCCCAAGCGGGAGAGGCGGGAATGAGCAGTTCTTC. The full variable domain, its missing parts supplied by reference TRBV13 and TRBJ2-1, is AAGVIQSPRHLIKEKRETATLKCYPIPRHDTVYWYQQGPGQDPQFLISFYEKMQSDKGSIPDRFSAQQFSDYHSELNMSSLELGDSALYFCASSPSGRGGNEQFFGPGTRLTVL.

The V call is TRBV13, the J call TRBJ2-6, with D possibly matching TRBD2 (6 bases). Between the trimmed V and J ends, which lost 6 bases and 2 bases, there was a span of 11 bases. This CDR3 has 15 amino acids. Germline V gene lookup returns CDR1 PRHDT and CDR2 FYEKMQ (reference sequence). CDR3 sequence (DNA): TGTGCCAGCAGGAGGTGGGGGGCTGGGGCCAACGTCCTGACTTTC. It yields the protein CASRRWGAGANVLTF.

This chain uses TRBV28 with TRBJ1-5; D unclear. V was shortened by 6 bases and J by 4 bases, with 13 bases between the two germline ends. This CDR3 region has 14 residues. CDR1 is MDHEN and CDR2 is SYDVKM in the germline V gene. The CDR3 loop reads CASRPGIGNQPQHF. The CDR3 DNA is TGTGCCAGCAGACCCGGGATAGGGAATCAGCCCCAGCATTTT.

This clonotype was recorded many times. The V and J genes are TRBV9 and TRBJ2-5, with D maybe TRBD2 (6 bases). Looked up from germline, CDR1 is SGDLS and CDR2 is YYNGEE. The CDR3 covers 15 residues. V was pared by 0 bases and J by 4 bases, with 13 bases between. For the CDR3, the DNA is TGTGCCAGCAGCGTAGGCGCGGGACTTCGAGAGACCCAGTACTTC. Protein: CASSVGAGLRETQYF.

This clonotype was detected only a few times. The chain carries TRBV12-3 or TRBV12-4 and TRBJ2-5, with TRBD2 matching over 8 bases. CDR3 size: 14 residues. Losses at the gene ends were 2 bases for V and 9 bases for J; bases not matched to a gene: 8. CDR3 DNA sequence: TGTGCCAGCAGTTTAATATCGGCGCGGGAGGCCCAGTACTTC. It translates to CASSLISAREAQYF.

Only a few counts were recorded for this clonotype. The chain couples TRBV11-2 to TRBJ2-1, with D hard to call. This CDR3 region has 18 residues. Trimming pared 2 bases from V and 6 bases from J, leaving 23 bases between. Germline V gives CDR1 SGHAT, CDR2 FQNNGV. The CDR3: CASSLLNPLKWFPNEQFF. The CDR3 DNA is TGTGCCAGCAGCTTACTGAACCCCCTTAAGTGGTTCCCCAATGAGCAGTTCTTC. The full variable domain, its missing parts supplied by reference TRBV11-2 and TRBJ2-1, is EAGVAQSPRYKIIEKRQSVAFWCNPISGHATLYWYQQILGQGPKLLIQFQNNGVVDDSQLPKDRFSAERLKGVDSTLKIQPAKLEDSAVYLCASSLLNPLKWFPNEQFFGPGTRLTVL.

This clonotype was detected only a few times. The rearrangement links TRBV6-1 to TRBJ2-5; TRBD2 agrees at 12 bases. J gave up 5 bases and V 5 bases, and 15 bases lay outside the gene matches. The V gene's germline CDR1 is MNHNS and CDR2 SASEGT. The CDR3 totals 18 residues. This CDR3 is CASSLLNSGLAGPETQYF. The CDR3 nucleotides read TGTGCCAGCAGTCTGCTAAATTCAGGACTAGCGGGACCCGAGACCCAGTACTTC.

This clonotype was seen a few times. The chain uses TRBV5-1 and TRBJ1-1; the D gene is possibly TRBD1 (5 bases). CDR1 and CDR2 (germline): SGHRS, YFSETQ. The CDR3 sequence is 12 residues long. Between the trimmed V and J ends, which lost 3 bases and 7 bases, there was a span of 10 bases. The CDR3 nucleotides are TGCGCCAGCAGCTGGTGGGGCGGTGAAGCTTTCTTT. Residues: CASSWWGGEAFF.

The J gene is TRBJ2-1, the V gene TRBV2; D may be TRBD1 or TRBD2 (5 bases each). Trimming removed 4 bases at V and 1 base at J, with 11 bases between. Germline V gene sequence: CDR1 SNHLY, CDR2 FYNNEI. The CDR3 covers 15 residues. The CDR3 coding sequence is TGTGCCAGCAGTGGAGGATGGGGGTCCTACAATGAGCAGTTCTTC. It specifies CASSGGWGSYNEQFF.

This clonotype occurred a few times. The chain combines TRBV28 with TRBJ2-1; 13 nucleotides agree with TRBD2. V trimming: 5 bases; J trimming: 7 bases; junction bases outside the gene matches: 5. The CDR3 extends over 15 amino acids. CDR1 MDHEN and CDR2 SYDVKM come from the germline V gene. The CDR3 here is CASSPGTSGVNEQFF. Here the CDR3 DNA reads TGTGCCAGCAGTCCCGGGACTAGCGGGGTTAATGAGCAGTTCTTC.

The J gene is TRBJ2-1, the V gene TRBV6-1; 8 bases are shared with TRBD2. The CDR3 is 16 amino acids. Germline V gene sequence: CDR1 MNHNS, CDR2 SASEGT. J gave up 8 bases and V 2 bases, and 11 bases lay outside the gene matches. CDR3 loop: CASSEPRSGTVDEQFF. The CDR3 DNA reads as TGTGCCAGCAGTGAACCTCGTAGCGGGACCGTCGATGAGCAGTTCTTC.